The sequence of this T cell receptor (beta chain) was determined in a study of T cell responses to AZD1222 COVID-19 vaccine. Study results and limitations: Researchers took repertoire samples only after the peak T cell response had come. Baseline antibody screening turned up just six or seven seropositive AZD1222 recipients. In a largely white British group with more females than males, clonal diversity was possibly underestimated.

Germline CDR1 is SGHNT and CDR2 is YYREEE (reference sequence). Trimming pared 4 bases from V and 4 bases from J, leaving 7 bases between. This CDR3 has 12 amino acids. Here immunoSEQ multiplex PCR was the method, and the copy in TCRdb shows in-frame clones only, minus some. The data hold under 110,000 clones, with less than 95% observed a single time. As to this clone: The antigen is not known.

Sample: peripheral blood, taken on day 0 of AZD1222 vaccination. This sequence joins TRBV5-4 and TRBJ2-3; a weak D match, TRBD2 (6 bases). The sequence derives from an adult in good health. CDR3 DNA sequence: TGTGCCAGCAGCCCTAGCGCAGATACGCAGTATTTT. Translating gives CASSPSADTQYF.